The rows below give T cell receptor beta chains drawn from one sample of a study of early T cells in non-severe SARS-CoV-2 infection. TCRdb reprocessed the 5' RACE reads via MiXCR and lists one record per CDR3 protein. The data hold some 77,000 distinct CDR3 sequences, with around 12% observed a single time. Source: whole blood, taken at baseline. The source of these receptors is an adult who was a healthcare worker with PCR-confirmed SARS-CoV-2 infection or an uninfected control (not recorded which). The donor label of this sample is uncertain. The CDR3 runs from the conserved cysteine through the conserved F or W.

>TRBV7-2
CASSYSLLATYEQYF
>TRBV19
CASNRYKGPQHF
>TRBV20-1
CSASNLGDGYTF
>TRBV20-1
CSAKSPGQGGEKLFF
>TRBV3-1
CASSPRDSYYGYTF
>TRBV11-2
CASRDGTGTGRHEQYF
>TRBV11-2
CASSLRETGYYNEQFF
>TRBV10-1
CASSQAGGMSNEQFF
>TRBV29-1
CSVEPTGQGIYNEQFF
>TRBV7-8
CASSLVLGPNQPQHF
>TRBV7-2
CASSLGRRGPGGTQYF
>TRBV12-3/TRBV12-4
CASSLEGYSQTQYF
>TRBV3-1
CASSQGGSPRQNIQYF
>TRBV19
CASSIDLSHRQGLFF
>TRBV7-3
CASSLMGGSVTEAFF
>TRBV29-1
CSVGHSETQYF
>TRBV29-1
CSVGRTTGELFF
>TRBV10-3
CAISDNSEHGYTF
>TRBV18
CASSPTLNRARYGYTF
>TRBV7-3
CASSPLGQSTDTQYF
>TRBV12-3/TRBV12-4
CASSLVKAPTDGKLFF
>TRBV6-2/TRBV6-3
CASSERTGTNTEAFF
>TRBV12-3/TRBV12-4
CASSLPPDGEGKFF
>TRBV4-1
CASSQGLRGGNGYTF
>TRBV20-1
CSAGQTSDGTDTQYF
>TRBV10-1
CASSESGSNYGYTF
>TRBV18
CASSPISFLGYNEQFF
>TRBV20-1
CSAKSPSGNTIYF
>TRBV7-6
CASSLAMSGRANNEQFF
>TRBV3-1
CASSQLVRGEKLFF
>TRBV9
CASSVGEVSYEQYF
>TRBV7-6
CASSPRPNPNSPLHF
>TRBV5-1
CASSLGLAVTQETQYF
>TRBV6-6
CASSYSSNTIYF
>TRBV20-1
CSAWLPPDTQYF
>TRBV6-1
CASSEAPLGSYNEQFF
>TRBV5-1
CASSLATLGEGNEQFF
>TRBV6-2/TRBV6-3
CASTPPTVPYEQYF
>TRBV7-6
CASSLYTGQNTEAFF
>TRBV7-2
CASSYQGPGELFF
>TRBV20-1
CSAREGQGTEKLFF
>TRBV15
CATSSLAGNTQYF
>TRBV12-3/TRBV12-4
CASGFKNTEAFF
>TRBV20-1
CSARDYQEGTDTQYF
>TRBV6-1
CASRPGGNSGNTIYF
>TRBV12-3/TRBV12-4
CASSFKGSLAAGTEAFF
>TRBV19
CASSTSGTVGVTDTQYF
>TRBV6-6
CASATGPVLAFF
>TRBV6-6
CASHVRGQSGVPGTDTQYF
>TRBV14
CASSQFQTQYF
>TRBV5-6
CASSFNYRDTQYF